These T cell receptor beta chains were read from a single sample in a study of blood T cell repertoires in COVID-19. Assay: immunoSEQ multiplex PCR; the TCRdb copy retains only in-frame clones and omits some. The table includes some 180,000 clones, approximately 82% detected once. The specimen was peripheral blood. These receptors all come from a woman in her 70s who had recovered from COVID-19. Each CDR3 is given with its conserved first and last residue. D genes are given only for firm matches. Expanded clones are given a class, and other clones once, few, many or no size at all.

abundance	len	v_gene	d_gene	j_gene	CDR3nt	CDR3aa
NA	16	TRBV4-2	NA	TRBJ1-2	TGTGCCAGCAGCCAAGAATTTGGGGGGACCCCCGCGGGCTACACCTTC	CASSQEFGGTPAGYTF
NA	15	TRBV15	NA	TRBJ1-3	TGTGCCACCAGCACCCGAGGGGGATCTGGAAACACCATATATTTT	CATSTRGGSGNTIYF
NA	14	TRBV21-1	NA	TRBJ2-5	TGTGCCAGCAGCAGGGGGACAGTGGGAGAGACCCAGTACTTC	CASSRGTVGETQYF
NA	14	TRBV19	NA	TRBJ1-1	TGTGCCAGTAGTATAGATCCGGCAGGGTCTGAAGCTTTCTTT	CASSIDPAGSEAFF
NA	14	TRBV28	NA	TRBJ1-3	TGTGCCAGCACCCCTCAGGGGTATGGAAACACCATATATTTT	CASTPQGYGNTIYF
NA	16	TRBV9	TRBD2	TRBJ2-3	TGTGCCAGCAGCGGAGGGACTAGCGGGAGTGGAGATACGCAGTATTTT	CASSGGTSGSGDTQYF
NA	14	TRBV19	NA	TRBJ2-3	TGTGCCCCTCCTCGGGTAGGGGGCACAGATACGCAGTATTTT	CAPPRVGGTDTQYF
NA	15	TRBV7-9	TRBD2	TRBJ2-1	TGTGCCAGCAGCCCACCGGGACTAGCGGGAGGGAAGCAGTTCTTC	CASSPPGLAGGKQFF
NA	14	TRBV5-1	NA	TRBJ2-5	TGCGCCAGCAGCCCCGGGACAAACCAAGAGACCCAGTACTTC	CASSPGTNQETQYF
NA	14	TRBV28	NA	TRBJ2-7	TGTGCCAGCAGCCCAATAGCCAGTACCTACGAGCAGTACTTC	CASSPIASTYEQYF
NA	16	TRBV5-1	TRBD1	TRBJ2-7	TGCGCCAGCAGCCCCGACAGGGGTTGGGTCACCTACGAGCAGTACTTC	CASSPDRGWVTYEQYF
NA	16	TRBV10-3	TRBD1	TRBJ2-3	TGTGCCACCACCGACAGGGGGGGTTCCGGCACAGATACGCAGTATTTT	CATTDRGGSGTDTQYF
NA	15	TRBV6-6	NA	TRBJ1-6	TGTGCCAGCAGTTACTCGGCTGAGGCCGAGTCACCCCTCCACTTT	CASSYSAEAESPLHF
NA	15	TRBV21-1	NA	TRBJ2-3	TGTGCCAGCAGCACCCGGGACAGGGGGACAGATACGCAGTATTTT	CASSTRDRGTDTQYF
NA	12	TRBV30	TRBD2	TRBJ2-7	TGTGCCTGGGCTAGCGGGAGCCACGAGCAGTACTTC	CAWASGSHEQYF
NA	11	TRBV5-4	NA	TRBJ2-7	TGTGCCAGCAGCCAGGGCACCGAGCAGTACTTC	CASSQGTEQYF
NA	12	TRBV10-3	NA	TRBJ1-2	TGTGCCATCAGTGAGACAGTTTATGGCTACACCTTC	CAISETVYGYTF
once	15	TRBV6-5	TRBD2	TRBJ2-7	TGTGCCAGCAGTTACCTACTAGCGGTGTCCTACGAGCAGTACTTC	CASSYLLAVSYEQYF
NA	15	TRBV5-4	TRBD2	TRBJ2-5	TGTGCCAGCAGCGCCGGGGGGGCGGCGGGAGAGACCCAGTACTTC	CASSAGGAAGETQYF
NA	16	TRBV18	TRBD1	TRBJ2-7	TGTGCCAGCTCACCGCGGACAGGGGGCCACTCCTACGAGCAGTACTTC	CASSPRTGGHSYEQYF
NA	15	TRBV7-2	TRBD2	TRBJ2-3	TGTGCCAGCAGCTCAAGCGGGAGAAGCACAGATACGCAGTATTTT	CASSSSGRSTDTQYF
NA	13	TRBV2	TRBD1	TRBJ2-7	TGTGCCAGCAGAGAAGAGCAGGGGGCCGAGCAGTACTTC	CASREEQGAEQYF
NA	13	TRBV3-1/TRBV3-2	TRBD1	TRBJ1-2	TGTGCCAGCAGCCCAGGGGGACAACTTGGCTACACCTTC	CASSPGGQLGYTF
NA	14	TRBV7-2	NA	TRBJ2-1	TGTGCCAGCAGCTCCCTGGGCCCCTACAATGAGCAGTTCTTC	CASSSLGPYNEQFF
NA	17	TRBV19	TRBD2	TRBJ2-1	TGTGCCAGTAGTATCCCCCCATATAGCGGGGGTCGCAATGAGCAGTTCTTC	CASSIPPYSGGRNEQFF
NA	16	TRBV4-2	NA	TRBJ1-1	TGTGCCAGCAGCCAAGGTGCGCTTGCCCGCCGCACTGAAGCTTTCTTT	CASSQGALARRTEAFF
NA	14	TRBV7-9	NA	TRBJ2-3	TGTGCCAGCAGCCCCTGGGGCCCAGGGTGGTCGCAGTATTTT	CASSPWGPGWSQYF
NA	13	TRBV6-5	NA	TRBJ1-4	TGTGCCAGCTGGGCAGGGCGTGCTGAAAAACTGTTTTTT	CASWAGRAEKLFF
NA	13	TRBV4-2	NA	TRBJ1-2	TGTGCCAGCAGCCAAGTCCCAACTTTTGGCTACACCTTC	CASSQVPTFGYTF
NA	12	TRBV29-1	NA	TRBJ1-1	TGCAGCGTTGAATCGGTCGGCACTGAAGCTTTCTTT	CSVESVGTEAFF
NA	15	TRBV28	TRBD1	TRBJ2-3	TGTGCCAGCAGTCCAGGGACAGGGAGCACAGATACGCAGTATTTT	CASSPGTGSTDTQYF
NA	15	TRBV6-5	NA	TRBJ1-5	TGTGCCAGCAGTTACCGTCAGGATAGCAATCAGCCCCAGCATTTT	CASSYRQDSNQPQHF
NA	17	TRBV7-2	TRBD1	TRBJ1-3	TGTGCCAGCAGCTTAGTCGGGGACAGGAGCTCTGGAAACACCATATATTTT	CASSLVGDRSSGNTIYF
NA	14	TRBV20-1	NA	TRBJ2-2	TGCAGTGCTAGTCGCCCAGAACACACCGGGGAGCTGTTTTTT	CSASRPEHTGELFF
many	15	TRBV5-1	TRBD2	TRBJ2-3	TGCGCCAGCAGCCAGGGACTAGCGGGGAGGTCTACGCAGTATTTT	CASSQGLAGRSTQYF
NA	16	TRBV5-6	NA	TRBJ1-3	TGTGCCAGCAGCTCGACAGTGGGGACTTCTGGAAACACCATATATTTT	CASSSTVGTSGNTIYF
NA	19	TRBV3-1/TRBV3-2	TRBD1	TRBJ2-7	TGTGCCAGCAGCCCCTCCCCGGGCAGGGGGCAAGGGCCCCAGGGCGAGCAGTACTTC	CASSPSPGRGQGPQGEQYF
NA	17	TRBV10-3	NA	TRBJ1-3	TGTGCCATCAGCCGGGGAGACCGTTCAAGCTCTGGAAACACCATATATTTT	CAISRGDRSSSGNTIYF
NA	15	TRBV5-4	TRBD1	TRBJ1-2	TGTGCCAGCAGCTTGGAAGGGACAGGGGTGAGTGGCTACACCTTC	CASSLEGTGVSGYTF
NA	17	TRBV19	TRBD1	TRBJ1-3	TGTGCCAGTAGTCCCCCAGGACAGGGGGCGCGAGGAAACACCATATATTTT	CASSPPGQGARGNTIYF
NA	14	TRBV29-1	TRBD2	TRBJ2-5	TGCAGCGCGAGGGGGGAGCGGGGGCGGGAGACCCAGTACTTC	CSARGERGRETQYF
NA	14	TRBV9	TRBD2	TRBJ2-7	TGTGCCAGCAGCGGGGCGGGAGGCCCCTACGAGCAGTACTTC	CASSGAGGPYEQYF
once	16	TRBV28	TRBD1	TRBJ1-4	TGTGCCAGCAGTAGGGGACAGGCCGCAACTAATGAAAAACTGTTTTTT	CASSRGQAATNEKLFF
NA	12	TRBV19	NA	TRBJ1-2	TGTGCCAGTAGCACCAGAAACTATGGCTACACCTTC	CASSTRNYGYTF
NA	14	TRBV30	TRBD1	TRBJ1-2	TGTGCCTGGAGGATCGCAGGGGGCGGGGGTGGCTACACCTTC	CAWRIAGGGGGYTF
NA	12	TRBV12-3/TRBV12-4	NA	TRBJ1-1	TGTGCCAGCGGGGGCGGGAACACTGAAGCTTTCTTT	CASGGGNTEAFF
NA	16	TRBV11-3	NA	TRBJ2-2	TGTGCCAGCAGCACCAGACAGGACACGAACACCGGGGAGCTGTTTTTT	CASSTRQDTNTGELFF
NA	17	TRBV7-6	NA	TRBJ2-1	TGTGCCAGCAGCTTAAGATGGCGGGGACGAGACTACAATGAGCAGTTCTTC	CASSLRWRGRDYNEQFF
NA	15	TRBV6-5	NA	TRBJ2-7	TGTGCCAGCACCCCCCCGGGCAGGGCCTTCTACGAGCAGTACTTC	CASTPPGRAFYEQYF
NA	13	TRBV6-5	NA	TRBJ2-7	TGTGCCAGCAGCCCCGGGGGGCCCTTCGAGCAGTACTTC	CASSPGGPFEQYF
NA	16	TRBV27	TRBD2	TRBJ2-3	TGTGCCAGCAGGCCCCTAGCGGGAGGTCGCACAGATACGCAGTATTTT	CASRPLAGGRTDTQYF
NA	13	TRBV14	NA	TRBJ1-2	TGTGCCAGCAGCCAGGGCAGCTACTATGGCTACACCTTC	CASSQGSYYGYTF
NA	16	TRBV21-1	NA	TRBJ2-7	TGTGCCAGCAGGTGGGGCGGGAGAAGTGTGTTCTACGAGCAGTACTTC	CASRWGGRSVFYEQYF
NA	16	TRBV18	NA	TRBJ2-7	TGTGCCAGCTCACCTGGGCGGGAAGGATTAACCAACGAGCAGTACTTC	CASSPGREGLTNEQYF